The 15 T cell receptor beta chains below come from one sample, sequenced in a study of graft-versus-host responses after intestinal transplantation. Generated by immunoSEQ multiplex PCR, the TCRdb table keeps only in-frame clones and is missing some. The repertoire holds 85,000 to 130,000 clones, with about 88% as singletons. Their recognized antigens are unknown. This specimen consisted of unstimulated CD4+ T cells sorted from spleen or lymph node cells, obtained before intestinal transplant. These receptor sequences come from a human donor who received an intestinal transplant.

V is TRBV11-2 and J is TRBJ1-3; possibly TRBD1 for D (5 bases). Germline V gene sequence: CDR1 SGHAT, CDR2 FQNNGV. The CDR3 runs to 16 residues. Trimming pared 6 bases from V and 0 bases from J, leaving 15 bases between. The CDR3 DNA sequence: TGTGCCAGCAGTCAACTGGGACGACTCTCTGGAAACACCATATATTTT. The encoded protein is CASSQLGRLSGNTIYF.

The CDR3 nucleotides are TGTGCCAGCAGCTTGGGTGGGTTTATTAACACTGAAGCTTTCTTT. This sequence encodes CASSLGGFINTEAFF. The chain joins TRBV5-6 to TRBJ1-1, with D unclear. Germline assignment: CDR1 SGHDT and CDR2 YYEEEE. CDR3 length: 15 residues. Between the trimmed V and J ends, which lost 0 bases and 2 bases, there was a span of 11 bases. Supplemented by reference TRBV5-6 and TRBJ1-1, the full variable domain reads DAGVTQSPTHLIKTRGQQVTLRCSPKSGHDTVSWYQQALGQGPQFIFQYYEEEERQRGNFPDRFSGHQFPNYSSELNVNALLLGDSALYLCASSLGGFINTEAFFGQGTRLTVV.

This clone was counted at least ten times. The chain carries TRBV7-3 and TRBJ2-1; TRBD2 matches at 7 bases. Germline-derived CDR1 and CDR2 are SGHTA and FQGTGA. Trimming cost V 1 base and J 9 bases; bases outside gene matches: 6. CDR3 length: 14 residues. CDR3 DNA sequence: TGTGCCAGCAGCTTAATGGCGGGAGCGGTTGAGCAGTTCTTC. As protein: CASSLMAGAVEQFF.

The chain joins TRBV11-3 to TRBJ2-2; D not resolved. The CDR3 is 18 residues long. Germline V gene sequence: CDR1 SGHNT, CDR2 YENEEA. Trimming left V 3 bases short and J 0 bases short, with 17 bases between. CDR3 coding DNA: TGTGCCAGCAGCTTTGGCCTGTTTGGAGCTTCGAACACCGGGGAGCTGTTTTTT. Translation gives CASSFGLFGASNTGELFF.

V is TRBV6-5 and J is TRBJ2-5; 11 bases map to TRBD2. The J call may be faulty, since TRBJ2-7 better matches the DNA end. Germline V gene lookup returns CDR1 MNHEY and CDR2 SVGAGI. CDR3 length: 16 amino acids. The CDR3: CASSYLTSGRRHEQYF. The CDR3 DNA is TGTGCCAGCAGTTACCTTACTAGCGGGAGACGGCACGAGCAGTACTTC.

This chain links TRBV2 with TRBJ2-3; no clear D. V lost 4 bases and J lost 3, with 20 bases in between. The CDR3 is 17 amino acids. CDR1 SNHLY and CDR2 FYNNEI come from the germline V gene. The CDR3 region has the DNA TGTGCCAGCAGTGGCAGAGGTCCTCTCCCTTCGACAGATACGCAGTATTTT. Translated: CASSGRGPLPSTDTQYF.

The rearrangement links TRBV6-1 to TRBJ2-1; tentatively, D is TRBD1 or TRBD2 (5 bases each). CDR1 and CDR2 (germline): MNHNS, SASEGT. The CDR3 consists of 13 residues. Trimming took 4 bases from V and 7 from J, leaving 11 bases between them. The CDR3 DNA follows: TGTGCCAGCAGTGGGCAGGGAGTGAATGAGCAGTTCTTC. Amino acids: CASSGQGVNEQFF.

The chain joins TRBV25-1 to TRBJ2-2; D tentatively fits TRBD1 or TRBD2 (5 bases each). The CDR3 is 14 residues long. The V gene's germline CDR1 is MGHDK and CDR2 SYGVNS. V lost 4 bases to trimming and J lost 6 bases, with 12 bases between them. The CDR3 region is CASSGDLGAGELFF. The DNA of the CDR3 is TGTGCCAGCAGTGGTGACCTGGGGGCCGGGGAGCTGTTTTTT.

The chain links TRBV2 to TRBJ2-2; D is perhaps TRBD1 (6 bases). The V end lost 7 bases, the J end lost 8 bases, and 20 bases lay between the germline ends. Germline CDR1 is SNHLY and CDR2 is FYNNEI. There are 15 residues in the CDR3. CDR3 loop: CASIADRQRLGELFF. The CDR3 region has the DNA TGTGCCAGCATAGCCGACAGGCAAAGACTAGGGGAGCTGTTTTTT.

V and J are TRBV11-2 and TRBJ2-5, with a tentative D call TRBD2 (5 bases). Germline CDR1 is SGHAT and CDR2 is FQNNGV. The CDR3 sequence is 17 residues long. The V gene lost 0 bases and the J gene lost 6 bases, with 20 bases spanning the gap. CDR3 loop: CASSLEWKGARGKTQYF. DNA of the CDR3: TGTGCCAGCAGCTTAGAATGGAAGGGAGCTCGGGGAAAGACCCAGTACTTC.

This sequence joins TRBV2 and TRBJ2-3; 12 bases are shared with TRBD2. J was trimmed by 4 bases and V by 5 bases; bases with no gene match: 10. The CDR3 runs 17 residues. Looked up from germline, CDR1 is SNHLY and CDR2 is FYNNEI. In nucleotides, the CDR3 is TGTGCCAGCAGTTCCGGGACTAGCGGGTGGGGTGCAGATACGCAGTATTTT. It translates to CASSSGTSGWGADTQYF.

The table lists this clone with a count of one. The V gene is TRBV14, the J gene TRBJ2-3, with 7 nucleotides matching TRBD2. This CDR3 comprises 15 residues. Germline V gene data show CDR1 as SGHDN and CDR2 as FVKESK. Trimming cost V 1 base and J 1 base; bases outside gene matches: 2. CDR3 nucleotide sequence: TGTGCCAGCAGCCAAGGAACTAGCGGCACAGATACGCAGTATTTT. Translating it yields CASSQGTSGTDTQYF.

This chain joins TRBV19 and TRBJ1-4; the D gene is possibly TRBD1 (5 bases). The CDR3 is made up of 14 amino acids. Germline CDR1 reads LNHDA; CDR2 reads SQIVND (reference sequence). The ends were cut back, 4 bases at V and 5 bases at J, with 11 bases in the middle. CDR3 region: CASSNMGGNEKLFF. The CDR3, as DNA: TGTGCCAGTAGTAATATGGGGGGAAATGAAAAACTGTTTTTT.

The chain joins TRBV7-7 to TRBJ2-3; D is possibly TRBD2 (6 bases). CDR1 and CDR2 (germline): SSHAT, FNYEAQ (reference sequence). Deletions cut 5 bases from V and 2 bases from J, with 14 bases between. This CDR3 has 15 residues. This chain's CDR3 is CASSRGSGFTDTQYF. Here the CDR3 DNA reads TGTGCCAGCAGCCGGGGGTCGGGGTTCACAGATACGCAGTATTTT. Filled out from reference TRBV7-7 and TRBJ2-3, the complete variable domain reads GAGVSQSPRYKVTKRGQDVTLRCDPISSHATLYWYQQALGQGPEFLTYFNYEAQPDKSGLPSDRFSAERPEGSISTLTIQRTEQRDSAMYRCASSRGSGFTDTQYFGPGTRLTVL.

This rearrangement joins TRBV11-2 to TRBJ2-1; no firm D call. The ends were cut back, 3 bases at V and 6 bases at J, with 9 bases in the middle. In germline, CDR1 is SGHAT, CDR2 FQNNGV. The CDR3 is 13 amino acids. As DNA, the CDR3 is TGTGCCAGCAGCTTGAATTTAGGCAATGAGCAGTTCTTC. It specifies CASSLNLGNEQFF.